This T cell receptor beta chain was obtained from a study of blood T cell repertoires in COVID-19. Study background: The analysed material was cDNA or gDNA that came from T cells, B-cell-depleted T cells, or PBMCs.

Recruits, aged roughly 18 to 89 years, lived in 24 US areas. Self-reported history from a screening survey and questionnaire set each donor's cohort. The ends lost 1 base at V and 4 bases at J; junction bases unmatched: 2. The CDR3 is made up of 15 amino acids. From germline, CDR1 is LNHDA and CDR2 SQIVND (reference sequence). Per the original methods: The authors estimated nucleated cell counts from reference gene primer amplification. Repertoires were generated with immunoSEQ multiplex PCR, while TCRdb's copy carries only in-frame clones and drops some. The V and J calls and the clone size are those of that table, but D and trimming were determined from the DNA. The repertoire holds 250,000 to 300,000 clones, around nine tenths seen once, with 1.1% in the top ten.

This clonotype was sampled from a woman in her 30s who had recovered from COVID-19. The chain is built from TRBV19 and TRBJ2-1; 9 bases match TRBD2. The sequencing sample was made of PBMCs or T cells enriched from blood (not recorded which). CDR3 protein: CASSIAAGGYNEQFF. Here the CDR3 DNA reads TGTGCCAGTAGTATAGCGGCGGGAGGGTACAATGAGCAGTTCTTC.